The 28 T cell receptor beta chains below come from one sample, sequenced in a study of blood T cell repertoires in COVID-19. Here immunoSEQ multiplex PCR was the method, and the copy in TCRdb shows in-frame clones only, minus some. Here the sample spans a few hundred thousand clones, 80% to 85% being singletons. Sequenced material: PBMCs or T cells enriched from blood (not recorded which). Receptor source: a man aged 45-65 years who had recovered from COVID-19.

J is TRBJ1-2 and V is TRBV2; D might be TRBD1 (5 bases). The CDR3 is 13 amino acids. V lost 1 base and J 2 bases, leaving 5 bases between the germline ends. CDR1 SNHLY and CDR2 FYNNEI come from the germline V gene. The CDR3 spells CASSEDRNYGYTF. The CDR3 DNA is TGTGCCAGCAGTGAAGACAGGAACTATGGCTACACCTTC.

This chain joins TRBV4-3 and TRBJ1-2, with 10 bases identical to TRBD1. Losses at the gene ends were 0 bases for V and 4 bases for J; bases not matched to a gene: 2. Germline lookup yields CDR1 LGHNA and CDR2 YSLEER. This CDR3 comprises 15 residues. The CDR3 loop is CASSQETGGTYGYTF. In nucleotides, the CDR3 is TGCGCCAGCAGCCAAGAGACAGGGGGCACCTATGGCTACACCTTC.

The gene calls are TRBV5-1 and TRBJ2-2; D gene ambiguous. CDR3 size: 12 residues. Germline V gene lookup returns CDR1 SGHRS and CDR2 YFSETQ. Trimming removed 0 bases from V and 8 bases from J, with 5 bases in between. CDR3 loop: CASSLAQGELFF. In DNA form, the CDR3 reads TGCGCCAGCAGCTTGGCACAAGGGGAGCTGTTTTTT.

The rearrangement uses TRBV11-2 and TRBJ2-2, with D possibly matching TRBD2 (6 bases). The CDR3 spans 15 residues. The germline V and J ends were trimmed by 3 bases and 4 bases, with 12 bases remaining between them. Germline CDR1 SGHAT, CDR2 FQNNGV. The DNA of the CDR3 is TGTGCCAGCAGCTTCCGGGACTTCGGCACCGGGGAGCTGTTTTTT. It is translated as CASSFRDFGTGELFF.

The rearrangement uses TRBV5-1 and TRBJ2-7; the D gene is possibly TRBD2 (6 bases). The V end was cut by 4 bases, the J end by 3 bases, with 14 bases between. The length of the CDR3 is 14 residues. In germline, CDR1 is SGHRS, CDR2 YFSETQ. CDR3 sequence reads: CASSLGEARYEQYF. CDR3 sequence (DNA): TGCGCCAGCAGCCTCGGGGAGGCCCGCTACGAGCAGTACTTC.

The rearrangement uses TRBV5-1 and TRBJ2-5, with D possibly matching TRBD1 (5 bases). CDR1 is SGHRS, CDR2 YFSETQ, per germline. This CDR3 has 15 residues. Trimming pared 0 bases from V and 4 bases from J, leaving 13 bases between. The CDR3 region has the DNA TGCGCCAGCAGCTTGGGGACACAGAGAGGAGAGACCCAGTACTTC. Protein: CASSLGTQRGETQYF.

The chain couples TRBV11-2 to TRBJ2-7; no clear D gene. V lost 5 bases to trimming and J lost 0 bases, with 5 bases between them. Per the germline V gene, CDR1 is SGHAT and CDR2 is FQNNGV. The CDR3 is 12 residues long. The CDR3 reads CASSTNSYEQYF. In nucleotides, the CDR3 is TGTGCCAGCAGCACAAACTCCTACGAGCAGTACTTC.

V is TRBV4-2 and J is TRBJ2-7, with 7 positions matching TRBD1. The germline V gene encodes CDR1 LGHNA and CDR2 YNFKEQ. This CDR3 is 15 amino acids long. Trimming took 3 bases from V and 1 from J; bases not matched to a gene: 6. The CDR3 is CASSQSGGQSYEQYF. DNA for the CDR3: TGTGCCAGCAGCCAGTCAGGGGGACAATCCTACGAGCAGTACTTC.

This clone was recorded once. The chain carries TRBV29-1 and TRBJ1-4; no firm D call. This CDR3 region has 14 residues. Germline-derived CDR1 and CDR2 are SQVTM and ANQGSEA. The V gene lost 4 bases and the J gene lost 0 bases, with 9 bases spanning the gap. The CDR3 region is CSVASTATNEKLFF. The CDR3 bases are TGCAGCGTTGCGAGTACCGCAACTAATGAAAAACTGTTTTTT.

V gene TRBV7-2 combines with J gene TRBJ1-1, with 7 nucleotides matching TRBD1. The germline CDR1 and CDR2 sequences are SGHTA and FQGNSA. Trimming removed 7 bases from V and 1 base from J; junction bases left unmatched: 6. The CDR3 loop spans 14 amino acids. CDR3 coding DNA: TGTGCCAGCACGTTGGGACAGACGAACACTGAAGCTTTCTTT. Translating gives CASTLGQTNTEAFF.

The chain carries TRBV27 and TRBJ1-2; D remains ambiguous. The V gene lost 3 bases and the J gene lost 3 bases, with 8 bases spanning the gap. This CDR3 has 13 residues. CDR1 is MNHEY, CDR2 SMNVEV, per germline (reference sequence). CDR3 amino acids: CASSFGEDYGYTF. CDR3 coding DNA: TGTGCCAGCAGTTTTGGAGAAGACTATGGCTACACCTTC.

In nucleotides, the CDR3 is TGTGCCAGCAGTTACACCGGGACAGGGGTGCCTGAAGCTTTCTTT. Its translation is CASSYTGTGVPEAFF. This chain links TRBV6-5 with TRBJ1-1; 10 bases align to TRBD1. Germline V gene data show CDR1 as MNHEY and CDR2 as SVGAGI. This CDR3 has 15 amino acids. V trimming: 2 bases; J trimming: 6 bases; junction bases outside the gene matches: 6.

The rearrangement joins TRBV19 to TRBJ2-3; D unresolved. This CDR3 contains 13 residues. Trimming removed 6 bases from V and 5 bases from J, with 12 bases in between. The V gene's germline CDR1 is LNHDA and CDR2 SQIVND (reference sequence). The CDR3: CASSPRSLDTQYF. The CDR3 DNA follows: TGTGCCAGTAGCCCAAGGAGCCTAGATACGCAGTATTTT.

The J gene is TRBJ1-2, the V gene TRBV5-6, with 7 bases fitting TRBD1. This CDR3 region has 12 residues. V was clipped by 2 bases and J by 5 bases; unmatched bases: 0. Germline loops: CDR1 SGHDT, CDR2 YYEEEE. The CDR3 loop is CASSLQGYGYTF. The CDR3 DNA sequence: TGTGCCAGCAGCTTACAGGGGTATGGCTACACCTTC.

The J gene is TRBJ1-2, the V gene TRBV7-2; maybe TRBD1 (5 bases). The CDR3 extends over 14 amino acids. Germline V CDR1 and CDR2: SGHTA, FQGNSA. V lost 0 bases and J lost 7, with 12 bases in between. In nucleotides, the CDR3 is TGTGCCAGCAGCTTAGCGCTACAGGAGGGTGGCTACACCTTC. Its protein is CASSLALQEGGYTF.

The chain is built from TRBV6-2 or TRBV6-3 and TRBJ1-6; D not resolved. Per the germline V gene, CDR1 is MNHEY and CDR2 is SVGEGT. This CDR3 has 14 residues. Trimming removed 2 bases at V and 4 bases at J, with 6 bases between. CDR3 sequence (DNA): TGTGCCAGCAGTTACACATTTTATAATTCACCCCTCCACTTT. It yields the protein CASSYTFYNSPLHF.

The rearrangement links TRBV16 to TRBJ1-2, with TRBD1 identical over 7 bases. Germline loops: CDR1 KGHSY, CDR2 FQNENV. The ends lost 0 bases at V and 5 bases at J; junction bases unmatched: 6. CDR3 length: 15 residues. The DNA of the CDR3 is TGTGCCAGCAGCCAATCCCCCGGGACAGCTTATGGCTACACCTTC. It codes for CASSQSPGTAYGYTF.

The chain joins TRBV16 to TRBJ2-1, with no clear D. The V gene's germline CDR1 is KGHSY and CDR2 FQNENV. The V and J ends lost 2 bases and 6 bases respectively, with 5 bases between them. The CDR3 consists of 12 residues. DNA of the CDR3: TGTGCCAGCAGCCAAACACCCAATGAGCAGTTCTTC. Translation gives CASSQTPNEQFF.

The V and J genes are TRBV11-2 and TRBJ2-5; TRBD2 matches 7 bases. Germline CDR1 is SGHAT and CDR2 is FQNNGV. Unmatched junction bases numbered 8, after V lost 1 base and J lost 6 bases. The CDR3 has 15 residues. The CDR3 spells CASSLGAGAKKTQYF. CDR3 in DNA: TGTGCCAGCAGCTTAGGGGCGGGAGCTAAAAAGACCCAGTACTTC.

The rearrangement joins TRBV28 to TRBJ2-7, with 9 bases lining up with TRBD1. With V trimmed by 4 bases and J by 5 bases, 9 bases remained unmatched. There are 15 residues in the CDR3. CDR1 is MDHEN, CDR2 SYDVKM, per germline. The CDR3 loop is CASSYPGQGRNEQYF. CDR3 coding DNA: TGTGCCAGCAGTTACCCGGGACAGGGTAGGAACGAGCAGTACTTC.

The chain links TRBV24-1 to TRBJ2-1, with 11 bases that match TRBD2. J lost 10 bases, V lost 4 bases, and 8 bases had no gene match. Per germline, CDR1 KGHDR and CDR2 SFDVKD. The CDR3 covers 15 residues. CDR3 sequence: CATSDRLGTSGEQFF. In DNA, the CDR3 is TGTGCCACCAGTGACCGACTCGGGACTAGCGGCGAGCAGTTCTTC.

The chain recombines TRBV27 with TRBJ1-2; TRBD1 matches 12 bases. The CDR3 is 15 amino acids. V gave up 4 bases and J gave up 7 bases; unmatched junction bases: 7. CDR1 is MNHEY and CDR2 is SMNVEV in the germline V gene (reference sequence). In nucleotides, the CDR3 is TGTGCCAGCAGTTACGGGACAGGGGGCAGCAGTGGCTACACCTTC. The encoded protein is CASSYGTGGSSGYTF.

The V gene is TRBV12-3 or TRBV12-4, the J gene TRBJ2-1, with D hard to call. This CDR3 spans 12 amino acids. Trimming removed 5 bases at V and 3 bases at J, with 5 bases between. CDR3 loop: CASSQDYNEQFF. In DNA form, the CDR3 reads TGTGCCAGCAGTCAGGACTACAATGAGCAGTTCTTC.

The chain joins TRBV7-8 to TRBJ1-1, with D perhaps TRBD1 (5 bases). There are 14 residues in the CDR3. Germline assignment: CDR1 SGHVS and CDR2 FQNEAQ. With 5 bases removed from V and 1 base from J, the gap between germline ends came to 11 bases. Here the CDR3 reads CASSRAGGNTEAFF. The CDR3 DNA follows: TGTGCCAGCAGCCGAGCGGGGGGGAACACTGAAGCTTTCTTT.

The CDR3 spells CASSPPGSETGGQVGEQYF. The CDR3 coding sequence is TGTGCCAGCAGTCCGCCGGGTTCGGAAACAGGGGGCCAGGTTGGCGAGCAGTACTTC. V is TRBV27 and J is TRBJ2-7; 9 bases are a match to TRBD1. V shed 5 bases and J 6 bases; nucleotides not matched to a gene: 23. CDR3 length: 19 residues. Per the germline V gene, CDR1 is MNHEY and CDR2 is SMNVEV (reference sequence).

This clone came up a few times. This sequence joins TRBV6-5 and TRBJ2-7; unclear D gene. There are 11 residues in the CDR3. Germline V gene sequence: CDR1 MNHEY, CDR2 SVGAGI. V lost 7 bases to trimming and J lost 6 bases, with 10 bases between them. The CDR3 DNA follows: TGTGCCAGCACCCTCGGTGGCGAGCAGTACTTC. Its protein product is CASTLGGEQYF.

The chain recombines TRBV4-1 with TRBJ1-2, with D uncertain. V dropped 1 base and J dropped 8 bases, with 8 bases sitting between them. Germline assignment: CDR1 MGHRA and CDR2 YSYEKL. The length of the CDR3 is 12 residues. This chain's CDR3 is CASSQVGSGYTF. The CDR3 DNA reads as TGCGCCAGCAGCCAAGTGGGGAGCGGCTACACCTTC.

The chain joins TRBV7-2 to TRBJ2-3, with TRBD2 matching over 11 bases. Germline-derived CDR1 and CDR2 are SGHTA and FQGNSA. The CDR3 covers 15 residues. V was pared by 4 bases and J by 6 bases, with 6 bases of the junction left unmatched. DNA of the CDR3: TGTGCCAGCAGCTATCTTAGCGGGAGGGGCGATACGCAGTATTTT. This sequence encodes CASSYLSGRGDTQYF.